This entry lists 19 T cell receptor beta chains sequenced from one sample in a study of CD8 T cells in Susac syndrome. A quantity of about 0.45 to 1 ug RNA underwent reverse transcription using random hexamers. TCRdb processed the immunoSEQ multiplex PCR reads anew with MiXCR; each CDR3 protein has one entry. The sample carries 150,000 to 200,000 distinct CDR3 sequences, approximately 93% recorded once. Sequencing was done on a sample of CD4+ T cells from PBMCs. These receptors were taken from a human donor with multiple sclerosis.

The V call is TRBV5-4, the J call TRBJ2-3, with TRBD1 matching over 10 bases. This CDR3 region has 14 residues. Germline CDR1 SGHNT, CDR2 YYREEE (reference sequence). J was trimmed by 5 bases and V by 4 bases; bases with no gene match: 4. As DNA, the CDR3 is TGTGCCAGCAGCGGCAGGGACAGGGGAGATACGCAGTATTTT. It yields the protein CASSGRDRGDTQYF.

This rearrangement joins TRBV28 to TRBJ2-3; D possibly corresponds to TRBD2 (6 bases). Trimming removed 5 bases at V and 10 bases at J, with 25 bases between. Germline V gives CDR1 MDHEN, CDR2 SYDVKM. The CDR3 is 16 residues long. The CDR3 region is CASSLTGTPVRSAQYF. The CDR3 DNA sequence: TGTGCCAGCAGTCTGACCGGGACTCCCGTCAGGAGTGCGCAGTATTTT.

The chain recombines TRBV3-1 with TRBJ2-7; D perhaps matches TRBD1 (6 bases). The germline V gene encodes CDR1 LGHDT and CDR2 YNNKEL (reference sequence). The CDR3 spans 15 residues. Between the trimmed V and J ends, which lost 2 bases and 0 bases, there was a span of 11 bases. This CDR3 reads CASSQRQEGSYEQYF. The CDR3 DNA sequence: TGTGCCAGCAGCCAAAGACAGGAAGGCTCCTACGAGCAGTACTTC.

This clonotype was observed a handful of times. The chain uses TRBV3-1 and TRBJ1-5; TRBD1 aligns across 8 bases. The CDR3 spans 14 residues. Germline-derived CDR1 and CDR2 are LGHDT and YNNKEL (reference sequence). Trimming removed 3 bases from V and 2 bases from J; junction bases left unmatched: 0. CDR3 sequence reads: CASSQTGGNQPQHF. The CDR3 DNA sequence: TGTGCCAGCAGCCAGACAGGGGGCAATCAGCCCCAGCATTTT. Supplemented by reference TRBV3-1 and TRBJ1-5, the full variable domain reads DTAVSQTPKYLVTQMGNDKSIKCEQNLGHDTMYWYKQDSKKFLKIMFSYNNKELIINETVPNRFSPKSPDKAHLNLHINSLELGDSAVYFCASSQTGGNQPQHFGDGTRLSIL.

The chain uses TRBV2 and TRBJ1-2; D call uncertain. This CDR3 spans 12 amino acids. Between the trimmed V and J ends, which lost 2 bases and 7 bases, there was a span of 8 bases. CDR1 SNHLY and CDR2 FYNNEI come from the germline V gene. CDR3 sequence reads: CASSEWAAGYTF. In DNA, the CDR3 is TGTGCCAGCAGTGAATGGGCAGCTGGCTACACCTTC.

CDR3 in amino acids: CASSQLGRGPATNEKLFF. CDR3 sequence (DNA): TGCGCCAGCAGCCAACTAGGACGGGGACCTGCAACTAATGAAAAACTGTTTTTT. The chain couples TRBV4-1 to TRBJ1-4, with a weak D call TRBD1 (5 bases). Trimming removed 2 bases at V and 0 bases at J, with 16 bases between. Germline V gene data show CDR1 as MGHRA and CDR2 as YSYEKL. The CDR3 is 18 amino acids.

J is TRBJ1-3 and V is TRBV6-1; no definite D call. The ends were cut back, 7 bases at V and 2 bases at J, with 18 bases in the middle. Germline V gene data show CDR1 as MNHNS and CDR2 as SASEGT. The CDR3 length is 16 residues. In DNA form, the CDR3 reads TGTGCCAGCAAAGAAGGGTCTCAGATAACTGGAAACACCATATATTTT. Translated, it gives CASKEGSQITGNTIYF.

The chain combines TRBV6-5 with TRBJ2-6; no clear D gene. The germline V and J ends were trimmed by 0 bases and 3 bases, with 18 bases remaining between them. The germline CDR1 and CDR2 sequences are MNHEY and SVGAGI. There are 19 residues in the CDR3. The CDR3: CASSYSLGPRVSGANVLTF. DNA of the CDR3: TGTGCCAGCAGTTACTCCCTGGGCCCCCGCGTCAGTGGGGCCAACGTCCTGACTTTC.

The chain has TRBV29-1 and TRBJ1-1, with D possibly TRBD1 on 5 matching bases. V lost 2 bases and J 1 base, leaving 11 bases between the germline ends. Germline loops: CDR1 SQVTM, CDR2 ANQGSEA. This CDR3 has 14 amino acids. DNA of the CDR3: TGCAGCGTTGAACAGGGATGGCAGAACACTGAAGCTTTCTTT. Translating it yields CSVEQGWQNTEAFF.

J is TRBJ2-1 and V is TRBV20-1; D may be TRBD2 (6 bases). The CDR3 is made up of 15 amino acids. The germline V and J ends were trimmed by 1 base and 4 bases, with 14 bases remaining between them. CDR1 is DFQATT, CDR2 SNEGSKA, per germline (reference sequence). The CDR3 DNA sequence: TGCAGTGCTAGAGCCCAACTAGCAGCGTACAATGAGCAGTTCTTC. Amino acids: CSARAQLAAYNEQFF.

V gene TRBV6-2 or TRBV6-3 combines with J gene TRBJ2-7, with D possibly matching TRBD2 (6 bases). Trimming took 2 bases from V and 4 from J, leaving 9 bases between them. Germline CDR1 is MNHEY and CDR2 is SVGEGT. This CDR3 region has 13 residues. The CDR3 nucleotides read TGTGCCAGCAGTTACGACGGGAGTTACGAGCAGTACTTC. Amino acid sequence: CASSYDGSYEQYF.

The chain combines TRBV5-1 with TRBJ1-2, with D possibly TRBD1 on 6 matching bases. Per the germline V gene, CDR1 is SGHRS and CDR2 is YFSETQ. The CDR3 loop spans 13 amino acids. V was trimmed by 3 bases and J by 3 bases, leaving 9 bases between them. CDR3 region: CASSSAGDYGYTF. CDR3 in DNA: TGCGCCAGCAGCTCCGCAGGGGACTATGGCTACACCTTC.

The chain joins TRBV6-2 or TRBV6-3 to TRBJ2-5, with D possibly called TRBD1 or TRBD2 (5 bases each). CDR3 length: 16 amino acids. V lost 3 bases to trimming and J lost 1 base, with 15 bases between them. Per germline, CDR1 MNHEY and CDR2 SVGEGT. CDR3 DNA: TGTGCCAGCAGTTATTCAGGAAGAGGGGCCCAAGAGACCCAGTACTTC. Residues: CASSYSGRGAQETQYF.

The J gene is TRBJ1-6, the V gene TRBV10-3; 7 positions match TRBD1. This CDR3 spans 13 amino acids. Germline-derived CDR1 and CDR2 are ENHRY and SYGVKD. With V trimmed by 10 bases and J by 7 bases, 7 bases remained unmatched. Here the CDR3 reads CATDRVGNSPLHF. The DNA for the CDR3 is TGTGCCACCGACAGGGTTGGGAATTCACCCCTCCACTTT.

This chain's CDR3 is CSAPHRGPEKLFF. The CDR3 DNA follows: TGCAGTGCTCCTCACAGGGGGCCTGAAAAACTGTTTTTT. V and J are TRBV20-1 and TRBJ1-4, with 9 bases aligning to TRBD1. Trimming took 5 bases from V and 7 from J; bases not matched to a gene: 5. Germline lookup yields CDR1 DFQATT and CDR2 SNEGSKA (reference sequence). The CDR3 covers 13 residues.

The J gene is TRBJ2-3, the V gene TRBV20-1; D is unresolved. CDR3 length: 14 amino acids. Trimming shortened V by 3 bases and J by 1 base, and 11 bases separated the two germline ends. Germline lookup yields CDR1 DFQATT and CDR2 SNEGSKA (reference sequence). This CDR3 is CSASSHTGTDTQYF. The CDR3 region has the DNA TGCAGTGCTAGTTCCCACACCGGCACAGATACGCAGTATTTT.

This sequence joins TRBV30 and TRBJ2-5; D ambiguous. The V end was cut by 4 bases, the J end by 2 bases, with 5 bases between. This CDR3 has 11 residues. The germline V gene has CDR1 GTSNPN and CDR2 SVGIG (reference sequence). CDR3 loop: CAWTIQETQYF. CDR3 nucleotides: TGTGCCTGGACGATTCAAGAGACCCAGTACTTC.

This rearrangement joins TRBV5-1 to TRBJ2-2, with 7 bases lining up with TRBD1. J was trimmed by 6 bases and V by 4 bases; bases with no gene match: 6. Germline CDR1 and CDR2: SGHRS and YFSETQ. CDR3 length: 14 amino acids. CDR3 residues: CASSDVQGPGELFF. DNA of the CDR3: TGCGCCAGCAGCGACGTACAGGGGCCCGGGGAGCTGTTTTTT.

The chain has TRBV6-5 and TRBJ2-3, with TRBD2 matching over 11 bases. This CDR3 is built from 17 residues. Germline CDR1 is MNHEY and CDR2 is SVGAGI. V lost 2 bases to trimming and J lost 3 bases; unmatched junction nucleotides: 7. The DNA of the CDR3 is TGTGCCAGCAGTTACGATGCCCTAGCGGGAGGTACAGATACGCAGTATTTT. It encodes CASSYDALAGGTDTQYF.